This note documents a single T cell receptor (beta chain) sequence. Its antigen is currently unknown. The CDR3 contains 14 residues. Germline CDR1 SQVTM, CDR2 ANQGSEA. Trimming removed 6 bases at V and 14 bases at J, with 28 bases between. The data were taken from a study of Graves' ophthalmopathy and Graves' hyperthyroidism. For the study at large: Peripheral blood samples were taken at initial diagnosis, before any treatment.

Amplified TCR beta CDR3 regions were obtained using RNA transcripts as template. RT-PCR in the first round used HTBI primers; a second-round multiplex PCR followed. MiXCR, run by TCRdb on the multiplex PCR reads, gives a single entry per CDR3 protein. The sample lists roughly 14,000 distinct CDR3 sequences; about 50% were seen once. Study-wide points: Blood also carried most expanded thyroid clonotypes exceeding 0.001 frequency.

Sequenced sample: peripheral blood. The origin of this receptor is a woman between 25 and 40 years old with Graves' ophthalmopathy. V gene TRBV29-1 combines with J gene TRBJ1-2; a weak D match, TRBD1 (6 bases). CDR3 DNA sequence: TGCAGCGTGGAACCCAGGGGCCAGGGACGGGTTAGAACCTTC. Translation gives CSVEPRGQGRVRTF.